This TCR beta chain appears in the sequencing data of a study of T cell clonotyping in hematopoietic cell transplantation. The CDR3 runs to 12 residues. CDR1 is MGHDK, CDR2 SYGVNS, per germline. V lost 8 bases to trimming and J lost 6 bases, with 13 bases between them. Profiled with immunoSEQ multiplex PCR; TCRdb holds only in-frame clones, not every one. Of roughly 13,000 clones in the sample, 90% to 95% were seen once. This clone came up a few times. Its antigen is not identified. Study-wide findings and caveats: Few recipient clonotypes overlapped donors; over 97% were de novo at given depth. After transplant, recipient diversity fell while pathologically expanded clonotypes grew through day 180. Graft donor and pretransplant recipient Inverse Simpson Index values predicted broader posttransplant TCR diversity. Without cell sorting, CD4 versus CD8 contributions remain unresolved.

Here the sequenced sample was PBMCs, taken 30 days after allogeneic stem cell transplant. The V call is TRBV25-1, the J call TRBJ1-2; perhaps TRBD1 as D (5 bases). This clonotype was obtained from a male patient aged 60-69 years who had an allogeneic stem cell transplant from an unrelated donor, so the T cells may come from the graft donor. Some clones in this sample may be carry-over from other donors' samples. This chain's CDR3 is CASPRTRHGYTF. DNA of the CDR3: TGTGCCAGCCCCCGGACACGTCATGGCTACACCTTC.